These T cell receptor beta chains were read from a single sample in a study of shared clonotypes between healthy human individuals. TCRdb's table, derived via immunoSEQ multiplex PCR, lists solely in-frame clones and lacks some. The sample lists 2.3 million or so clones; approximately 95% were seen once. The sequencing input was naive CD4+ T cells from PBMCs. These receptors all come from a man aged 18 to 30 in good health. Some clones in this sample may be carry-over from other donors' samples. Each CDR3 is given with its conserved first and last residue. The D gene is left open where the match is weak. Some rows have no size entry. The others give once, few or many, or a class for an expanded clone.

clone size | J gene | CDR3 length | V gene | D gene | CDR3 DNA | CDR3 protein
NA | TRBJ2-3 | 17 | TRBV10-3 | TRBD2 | TGTGCCATCAGGGCCGGAGTGGGACTAGCGGGGGGAGATACGCAGTATTTT | CAIRAGVGLAGGDTQYF
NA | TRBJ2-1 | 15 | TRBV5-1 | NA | TGCGCCAGCAGCTCAGCGTCGAGCTCCTACAATGAGCAGTTCTTC | CASSSASSSYNEQFF
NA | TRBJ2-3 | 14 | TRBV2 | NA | TGTGCCAGCAGTGATTCGGGGTCGGCCAGTACGCAGTATTTT | CASSDSGSASTQYF
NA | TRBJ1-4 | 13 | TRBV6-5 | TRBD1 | TGTGCCAGCAGCCAGGGGGCAGTTGAAAAACTGTTTTTT | CASSQGAVEKLFF
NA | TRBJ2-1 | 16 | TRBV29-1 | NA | TGCAGCGTAGGGGGGGCAGGCGAGAGCTCCTACAATGAGCAGTTCTTC | CSVGGAGESSYNEQFF
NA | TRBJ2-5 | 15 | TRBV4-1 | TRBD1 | TGCGCCAGCAGCCACGACAGGGGAACGAAAGAGACCCAGTACTTC | CASSHDRGTKETQYF
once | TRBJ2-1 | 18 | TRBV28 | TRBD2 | TGTGCCAGCAGTCCTCGGACTAGCGGGAGGAGCTCCTACAATGAGCAGTTCTTC | CASSPRTSGRSSYNEQFF
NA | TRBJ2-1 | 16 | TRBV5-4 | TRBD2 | TGTGCCAGCAGCTTGGCCCCTAGCGGTTCGTCAAATGAGCAGTTCTTC | CASSLAPSGSSNEQFF
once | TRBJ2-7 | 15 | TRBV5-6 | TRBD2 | TGTGCCAGCAGCTTGGTTAGCGGGAGTGCGCACGAGCAGTACTTC | CASSLVSGSAHEQYF
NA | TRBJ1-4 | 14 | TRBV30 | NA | TGTGCCTGGAGTGTTAGGGATTTGAATGAAAAACTGTTTTTT | CAWSVRDLNEKLFF
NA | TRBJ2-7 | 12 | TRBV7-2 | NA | TGTGCCAGCAGCTCAGGGTTTGGCGAGCAGTACTTC | CASSSGFGEQYF
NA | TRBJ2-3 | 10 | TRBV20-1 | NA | TGCAGTGCTAGTCGGACCCCGCAGTATTTT | CSASRTPQYF
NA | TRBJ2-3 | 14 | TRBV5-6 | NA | TGTGCCAGCAGCAAGCGCGGGGCAGGAGATATGCAGTATTTT | CASSKRGAGDMQYF
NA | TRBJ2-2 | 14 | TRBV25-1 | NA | TGTGCCAGCAGGAGGGGGGAGAACACCGGGGAGCTGTTTTTT | CASRRGENTGELFF
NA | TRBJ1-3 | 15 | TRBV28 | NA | TGTGCCAGCAGTCCCCAGGGTAGCTCTGGAAACACCATATATTTT | CASSPQGSSGNTIYF